This T cell receptor beta chain was sequenced during a study of T cell changes during pregnancy in multiple sclerosis. The repertoire was sequenced with immunoSEQ multiplex PCR; TCRdb's copy has only in-frame clones and lacks some. The sample records 25,000 to 35,000 clones, around nine tenths being singletons. The V gene end was trimmed by 3 bases and the J gene end by 3 bases; junction bases not matched to a gene: 11. CDR1 KGHSH and CDR2 LQKENI come from the germline V gene. CDR3 size: 17 residues. This TCR was sampled from a female donor in good health, enrolled as a control in a pregnancy study. Sequences were derived from CD4+ T cells from peripheral blood mononuclear cells, sampled in the second trimester of pregnancy. The rearrangement links TRBV18 to TRBJ1-5, with 7 positions matching TRBD1. As DNA, the CDR3 is TGTGCCAGCTCACCCCTTCATGAGACAGGGACCAATCAGCCCCAGCATTTT. Its protein is CASSPLHETGTNQPQHF. Combining the CDR3 with reference TRBV18 and TRBJ1-5 gives the whole variable domain NAGVMQNPRHLVRRRGQEARLRCSPMKGHSHVYWYRQLPEEGLKFMVYLQKENIIDESGMPKERFSAEFPKEGPSILRIQQVVRGDSAAYFCASSPLHETGTNQPQHFGDGTRLSIL.